Below, one T cell receptor (beta chain) is given with its context. Antigen: not known. This CDR3 is built from 14 residues. The germline CDR1 and CDR2 sequences are SGHTA and FQGNSA. Germline trimming cut 2 bases from V and 4 bases from J; bases unmatched to any gene: 3. This specimen comes from a study of shared clonotypes between healthy human individuals. Study conclusions and caveats: The expectation was that sequencing depth would affect clonotype sharing among donors.

Authors' methods: Junction-only immunoSEQ data arrived without quality scores, meaning filtering differed. Sequenced by immunoSEQ multiplex PCR; TCRdb stores in-frame clones only, minus some. D and trimming come from the DNA, and the V and J calls and clone size come from that table. The table lists some 350,000 clones, approximately 79% of them singletons, with under 13% in the top ten. Only Caucasian adults living in Nashville, Tennessee made up the donor group. Source material: memory CD4+ T cells sorted from blood. The subset here: CD45RA-negative fraction. The rearrangement links TRBV7-2 to TRBJ2-7; 9 bases map to TRBD1. The receptor was isolated from a man younger than 40 in good health. CDR3 nucleotide sequence: TGTGCCAGCAGCTTAAGGACAGGGGATTACGAGCAGTACTTC. Translating it yields CASSLRTGDYEQYF. Full variable domain (rest looked up from reference TRBV7-2 and TRBJ2-7): GAGVSQSPSNKVTEKGKDVELRCDPISGHTALYWYRQSLGQGLEFLIYFQGNSAPDKSGLPSDRFSAERTGGSVSTLTIQRTQQEDSAVYLCASSLRTGDYEQYFGPGTRLTVT.